Listed below are T cell receptor beta chains from one sample, sequenced in a study of read filtering for tumor transcriptome and immune sequencing. TCRdb re-analysed the reads in MiXCR, keeping a single row per CDR3 protein. This table has about 48,000 distinct CDR3 sequences, roughly 18% appearing once. Sequenced input: a population of CD138-negative cells sorted from bone marrow. The receptors here all came from a donor over 35 with multiple myeloma. The CDR3 runs from the conserved cysteine through the conserved F or W. A D gene is named only where the DNA matches it firmly. Only part of the rows carry a size: once, few, many, or a class if the clone is expanded.

size: many; length: 11; V: TRBV29-1; J: TRBJ2-7; D: TRBD1; DNA: TGCAGCGTTCGCAGGGGGTGGGAGCAGTACTTC; CDR3: CSVRRGWEQYF
size: many; length: 14; V: TRBV29-1; J: TRBJ1-1; D: -; DNA: TGCAGCGTTGAATCGGTCCTCCGCAACACTGAAGCTTTCTTT; CDR3: CSVESVLRNTEAFF
size: many; length: 15; V: TRBV9; J: TRBJ2-3; D: -; DNA: TGTGCCAGCAGCGTAAGCGGTCAGAGCACAGATACGCAGTATTTT; CDR3: CASSVSGQSTDTQYF
size: -; length: 13; V: TRBV5-1; J: TRBJ2-7; D: -; DNA: TGCGCCAGCAGCTTCCCCTCCACCTACGAGCAGTACTTC; CDR3: CASSFPSTYEQYF
size: many; length: 13; V: TRBV12-3/TRBV12-4; J: TRBJ2-1; D: TRBD2; DNA: TGTGCCAGCAGTCCGAGGACTAGCCCCAAGCAGTTCTTC; CDR3: CASSPRTSPKQFF
size: -; length: 16; V: TRBV7-8; J: TRBJ1-5; D: TRBD1; DNA: TGTGCCAGCCAGCCTCTGGGACAGGGACTTAATCAGCCCCGGCATTTT; CDR3: CASQPLGQGLNQPRHF
size: many; length: 14; V: TRBV29-1; J: TRBJ2-5; D: TRBD1; DNA: TGCAGCGTTGGACAGGGTAAAGGGCAAAAGACCCAGTACTTC; CDR3: CSVGQGKGQKTQYF
size: many; length: 13; V: TRBV5-1; J: TRBJ2-7; D: TRBD2; DNA: TGCGCCAGCAGCGTCCTAGCGGGCTACGAGCAGTACTTC; CDR3: CASSVLAGYEQYF
size: many; length: 14; V: TRBV27; J: TRBJ2-1; D: -; DNA: TGTGCCAGCAGTTTATCGCGTAAAAACAATGAGCAGTTCTTC; CDR3: CASSLSRKNNEQFF
size: -; length: 13; V: TRBV6-1; J: TRBJ1-5; D: -; DNA: TGTGCCGGCACAGCAAGTTTCAAGCCGCCCCAGCATTTT; CDR3: CAGTASFKPPQHF
size: -; length: 15; V: TRBV7-7; J: TRBJ1-1; D: TRBD1; DNA: TGTGCCAGCAGCTTTCTTGGCAGGGGGGGCACTGAAGCTTTCTTT; CDR3: CASSFLGRGGTEAFF
size: many; length: 14; V: TRBV5-4; J: TRBJ2-5; D: TRBD2; DNA: TGTGCCAGCAGCTATAGCGGGAGGTTAGAGACCCAGTACTTC; CDR3: CASSYSGRLETQYF
size: many; length: 12; V: TRBV11-2; J: TRBJ1-1; D: -; DNA: TGTGCCAGCAGCTTATCCAACACTGAAGCTTTCTTT; CDR3: CASSLSNTEAFF
size: many; length: 17; V: TRBV12-3/TRBV12-4; J: TRBJ2-2; D: TRBD2; DNA: TGTGCCAGCAGTCGCCCCGGACTAGCGGAAAACACCGGGGAGCTGTTTTTT; CDR3: CASSRPGLAENTGELFF
size: many; length: 15; V: TRBV5-1; J: TRBJ1-5; D: -; DNA: TGCGCCAGCAGCCCGGCAGGGCGAGGCAATCAGCCCCAGCATTTT; CDR3: CASSPAGRGNQPQHF
size: few; length: 13; V: TRBV28; J: TRBJ2-3; D: -; DNA: TGTGCCAGCATTGGAGCGGATACAGATACGCAGTATTTT; CDR3: CASIGADTDTQYF
size: many; length: 15; V: TRBV24-1; J: TRBJ2-1; D: TRBD2; DNA: TGTGCCACCAGTGCCGGGACTAGCGGTTACAATGAGCAGTTCTTC; CDR3: CATSAGTSGYNEQFF
size: many; length: 15; V: TRBV19; J: TRBJ2-1; D: -; DNA: TGTGCCAGCGGCACCGGGAGAGGGAGAACCCATGAGCAGTTCTTC; CDR3: CASGTGRGRTHEQFF
size: many; length: 14; V: TRBV7-8; J: TRBJ1-1; D: -; DNA: TGTGCCAGCAGCGTAGGCGGGACTCTCGGTCGGGCTTTCTTT; CDR3: CASSVGGTLGRAFF
size: -; length: 17; V: TRBV7-6; J: TRBJ2-1; D: TRBD2; DNA: TGTGCCAGCAGCTTAAGGGTAGCGGGAGGACTCCGGAATGAGCAGTTCTTC; CDR3: CASSLRVAGGLRNEQFF
size: many; length: 16; V: TRBV4-2; J: TRBJ2-4; D: TRBD1; DNA: TGTGCCAGCAGCCAAGATTGGGACAGGGCAAAAAACATTCAGTACTTC; CDR3: CASSQDWDRAKNIQYF
size: few; length: 11; V: TRBV19; J: TRBJ2-1; D: -; DNA: TGTGCCAGTAGTATAAACAATGAGCAGTTCTTC; CDR3: CASSINNEQFF
size: many; length: 14; V: TRBV24-1; J: TRBJ2-3; D: -; DNA: TGTGCCACCAGTGATATGAAGAGGGATGATACGCAGTATTTT; CDR3: CATSDMKRDDTQYF